Presented here are 5 T cell receptor beta chains from one specimen sequenced in a study of Ad26.COV2.S vaccination and SARS-CoV-2 variants. The sample's treatment: around 19 received Ad26.COV2.S at low or high dose, single or two shots; about 5 received placebo; per-sample allocation not given. Collection of samples fell on day 63 after the first vaccine or placebo injection. TCRdb's table, derived via immunoSEQ multiplex PCR, lists solely in-frame clones and lacks some. The sample comprises around 310,000 clones, almost 90% of which are singletons, and 5.5% rests with the top ten. The sample consisted of peripheral blood, taken in a trial of Ad26.COV2.S vaccine versus placebo. Receptor source: a person between 18 and 60 years old who received the Ad26.COV2.S COVID-19 vaccine or a placebo.

The CDR3 is CASSLGGNYGYTF. The CDR3, as DNA: TGTGCCAGCAGCCTTGGGGGTAACTATGGCTACACCTTC. This chain connects TRBV9 to TRBJ1-2; a possible D gene is TRBD1 (5 bases). The ends were cut back, 4 bases at V and 1 base at J, with 8 bases in the middle. Per germline, CDR1 SGDLS and CDR2 YYNGEE. CDR3 length equals 13 residues.

The chain carries TRBV7-2 and TRBJ2-3; no reliable D call. Germline CDR1 is SGHTA and CDR2 is FQGNSA. The CDR3 has 14 residues. Trimming cost V 3 bases and J 0 bases, with 7 bases left between them. The DNA of the CDR3 is TGTGCCAGCAGCTTCCTGGCTAGCACAGATACGCAGTATTTT. Amino acid sequence: CASSFLASTDTQYF.

The chain links TRBV19 to TRBJ2-1; D may be TRBD2 (5 bases). CDR1 is LNHDA and CDR2 is SQIVND in the germline V gene (reference sequence). The V end was cut by 0 bases, the J end by 0 bases, with 12 bases between. The CDR3 extends over 17 amino acids. CDR3 sequence: CASSIEASRNSYNEQFF. The CDR3 DNA reads as TGTGCCAGTAGTATAGAAGCTAGCCGTAACTCCTACAATGAGCAGTTCTTC.

This chain uses TRBV10-3 with TRBJ1-2; D gene ambiguous. V was shortened by 0 bases and J by 0 bases, with 2 bases between the two germline ends. The CDR3 extends over 13 amino acids. The germline CDR1 and CDR2 sequences are ENHRY and SYGVKD. The CDR3 protein is CAISESTNYGYTF. In DNA form, the CDR3 reads TGTGCCATCAGTGAGTCTACTAACTATGGCTACACCTTC.

This clone occurred once. V and J are TRBV14 and TRBJ2-3; D call uncertain. CDR3 length: 14 amino acids. Germline V CDR1 and CDR2: SGHDN, FVKESK. Trimming cost V 4 bases and J 3 bases, with 11 bases left between them. This CDR3 is CASSPSTTTDTQYF. CDR3 DNA sequence: TGTGCCAGCAGCCCCTCGACAACGACAGATACGCAGTATTTT.